This T cell receptor (beta chain) comes out of a study of cytomegalovirus exposure and HLA in healthy donors. Comment on this clone: Its target is unknown.

The germline V gene has CDR1 SQVTM and CDR2 ANQGSEA. V lost 3 bases, J lost 2 bases, and 9 bases stayed unmatched. This CDR3 region has 16 residues. Study-wide results and limits: The authors enumerated 150 to 200 TCR beta chains as linked to cytomegalovirus.

Assay used: immunoSEQ multiplex PCR; TCRdb lists only in-frame clones, some missing. Of some 250,000 clones in the sample, 90% were seen once. The sample taken for sequencing was PBMCs. This clonotype was sampled from a woman aged 18-29 years in good health and CMV-seronegative. The chain is built from TRBV29-1 and TRBJ1-2; TRBD1 agrees at 10 bases. The CDR3 sequence: CSVEAGTGVRNYGYTF. CDR3 nucleotides: TGCAGCGTTGAGGCCGGGACAGGGGTTAGGAACTATGGCTACACCTTC.